This entry features one T cell receptor (beta chain) sequence. These data originate in a study of blood T cell repertoires in COVID-19. In the authors' workflow: Quantification of nucleated cells was approximated via reference gene primer amplification. Some clones are missing from TCRdb's copy, which holds only in-frame ones; the method was immunoSEQ multiplex PCR. From that table come the V and J calls and clone size; the DNA was used to work out D and trimming. Of some 250,000 clones listed, over 70% were seen once; the top ten hold roughly 7.9%. This TCR came from a woman over 75 with acute or convalescent COVID-19. The specimen was peripheral blood.

CDR3 DNA sequence: TGTGCCAGCAGTTTAAAGGGGGGGTTTTTTGAAAAACTGTTTTTT. It codes for CASSLKGGFFEKLFF. This rearrangement joins TRBV27 to TRBJ1-4; tentatively, D is TRBD1 (6 bases). Germline lookup yields CDR1 MNHEY and CDR2 SMNVEV (reference sequence). The CDR3 consists of 15 residues. V lost 2 bases, J lost 7 bases, and 14 bases lay in between.